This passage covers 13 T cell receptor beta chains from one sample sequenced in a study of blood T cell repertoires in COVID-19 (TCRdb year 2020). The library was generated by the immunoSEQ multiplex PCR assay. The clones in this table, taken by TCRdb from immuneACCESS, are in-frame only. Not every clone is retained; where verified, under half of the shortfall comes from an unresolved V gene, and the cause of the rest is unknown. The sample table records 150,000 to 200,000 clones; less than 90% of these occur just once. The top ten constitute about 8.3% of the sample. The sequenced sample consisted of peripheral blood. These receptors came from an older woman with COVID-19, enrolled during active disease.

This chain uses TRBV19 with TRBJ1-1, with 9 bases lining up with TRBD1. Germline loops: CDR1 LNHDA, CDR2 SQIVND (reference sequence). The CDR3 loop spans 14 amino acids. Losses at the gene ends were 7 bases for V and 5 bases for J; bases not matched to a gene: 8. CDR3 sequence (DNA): TGTGCCAGTATGGGGACAGGGTGGGCGACTGAAGCTTTCTTT. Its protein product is CASMGTGWATEAFF.

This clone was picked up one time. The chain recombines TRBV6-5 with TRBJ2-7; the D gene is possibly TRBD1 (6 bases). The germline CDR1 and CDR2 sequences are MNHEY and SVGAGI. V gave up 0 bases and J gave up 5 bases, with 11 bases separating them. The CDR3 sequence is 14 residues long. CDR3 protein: CASSYSTRDNEQYF. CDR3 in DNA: TGTGCCAGCAGTTACTCGACCAGGGACAACGAGCAGTACTTC.

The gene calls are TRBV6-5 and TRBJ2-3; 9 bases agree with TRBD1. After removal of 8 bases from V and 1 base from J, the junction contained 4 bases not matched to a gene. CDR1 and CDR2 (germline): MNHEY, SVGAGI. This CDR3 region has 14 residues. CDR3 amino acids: CASGGDRGTDTQYF. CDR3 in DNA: TGTGCCAGCGGAGGGGACAGGGGCACAGATACGCAGTATTTT.

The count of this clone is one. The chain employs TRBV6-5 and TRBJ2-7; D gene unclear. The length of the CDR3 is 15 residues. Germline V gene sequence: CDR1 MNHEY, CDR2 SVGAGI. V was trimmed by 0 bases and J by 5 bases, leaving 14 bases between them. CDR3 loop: CASSYSDVLVDEQYF. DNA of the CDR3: TGTGCCAGCAGTTACTCCGATGTGCTAGTCGACGAGCAGTACTTC.

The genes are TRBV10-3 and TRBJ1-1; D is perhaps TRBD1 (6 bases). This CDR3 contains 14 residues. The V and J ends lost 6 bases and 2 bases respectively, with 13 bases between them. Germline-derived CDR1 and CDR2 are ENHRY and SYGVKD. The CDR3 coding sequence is TGTGCCATCAGAGGGACAAGTGGAAACACTGAAGCTTTCTTT. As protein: CAIRGTSGNTEAFF.

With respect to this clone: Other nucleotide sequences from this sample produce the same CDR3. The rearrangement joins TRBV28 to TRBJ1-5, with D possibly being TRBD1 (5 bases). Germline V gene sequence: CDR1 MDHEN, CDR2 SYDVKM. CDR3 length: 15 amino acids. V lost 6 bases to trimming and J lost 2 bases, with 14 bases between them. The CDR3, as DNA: TGTGCCAGCAGATCGACGGGGGGAGGCAATCAGCCCCAGCATTTT. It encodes CASRSTGGGNQPQHF.

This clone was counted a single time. CDR3 residues: CASSSGRMAGLDNEQFF. The CDR3, as DNA: TGTGCCAGCAGCTCAGGACGTATGGCGGGACTGGACAATGAGCAGTTCTTC. The chain recombines TRBV7-6 with TRBJ2-1, with D tentatively TRBD2 (6 bases). Per the germline V gene, CDR1 is SGHVS and CDR2 is FNYEAQ. With 4 bases removed from V and 5 bases from J, the gap between germline ends came to 21 bases. The CDR3 consists of 17 residues.

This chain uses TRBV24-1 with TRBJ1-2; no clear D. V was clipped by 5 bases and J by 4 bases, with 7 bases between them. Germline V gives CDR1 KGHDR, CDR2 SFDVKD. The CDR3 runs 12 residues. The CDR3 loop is CATSGNSYGYTF. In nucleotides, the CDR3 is TGTGCCACCAGTGGAAACAGCTATGGCTACACCTTC.

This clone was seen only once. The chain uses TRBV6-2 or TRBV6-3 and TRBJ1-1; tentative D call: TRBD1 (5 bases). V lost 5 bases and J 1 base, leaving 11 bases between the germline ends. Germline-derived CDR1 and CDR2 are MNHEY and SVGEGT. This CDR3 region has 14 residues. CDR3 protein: CASSIFGGNTEAFF. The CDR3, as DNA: TGTGCCAGCAGTATTTTCGGGGGGAACACTGAAGCTTTCTTT.

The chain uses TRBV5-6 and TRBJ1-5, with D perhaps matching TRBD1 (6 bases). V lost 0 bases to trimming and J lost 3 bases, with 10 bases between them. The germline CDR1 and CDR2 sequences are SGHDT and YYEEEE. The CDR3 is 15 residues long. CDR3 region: CASSLGTVPNQPQHF. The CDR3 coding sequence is TGTGCCAGCAGCTTGGGGACAGTCCCCAATCAGCCCCAGCATTTT.

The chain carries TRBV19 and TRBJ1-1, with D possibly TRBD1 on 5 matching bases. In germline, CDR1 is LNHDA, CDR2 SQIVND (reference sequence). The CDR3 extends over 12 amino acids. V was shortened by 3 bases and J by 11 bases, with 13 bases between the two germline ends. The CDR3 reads CASSISGGVAFF. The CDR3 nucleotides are TGTGCCAGTAGTATTAGTGGAGGGGTCGCTTTCTTT.

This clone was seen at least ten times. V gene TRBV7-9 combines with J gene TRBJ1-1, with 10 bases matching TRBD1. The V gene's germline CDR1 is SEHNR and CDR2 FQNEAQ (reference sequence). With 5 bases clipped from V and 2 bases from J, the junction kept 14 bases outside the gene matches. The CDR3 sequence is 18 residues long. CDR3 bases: TGTGCCAGCAGCCCTCACATACGGACAGGGGGGGCAAACACTGAAGCTTTCTTT. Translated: CASSPHIRTGGANTEAFF.

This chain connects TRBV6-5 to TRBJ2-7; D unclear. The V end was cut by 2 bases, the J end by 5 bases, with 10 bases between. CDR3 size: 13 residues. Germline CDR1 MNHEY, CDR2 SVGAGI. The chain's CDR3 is CASSYAGLDEQYF. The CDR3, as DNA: TGTGCCAGCAGTTACGCAGGATTGGACGAGCAGTACTTC.